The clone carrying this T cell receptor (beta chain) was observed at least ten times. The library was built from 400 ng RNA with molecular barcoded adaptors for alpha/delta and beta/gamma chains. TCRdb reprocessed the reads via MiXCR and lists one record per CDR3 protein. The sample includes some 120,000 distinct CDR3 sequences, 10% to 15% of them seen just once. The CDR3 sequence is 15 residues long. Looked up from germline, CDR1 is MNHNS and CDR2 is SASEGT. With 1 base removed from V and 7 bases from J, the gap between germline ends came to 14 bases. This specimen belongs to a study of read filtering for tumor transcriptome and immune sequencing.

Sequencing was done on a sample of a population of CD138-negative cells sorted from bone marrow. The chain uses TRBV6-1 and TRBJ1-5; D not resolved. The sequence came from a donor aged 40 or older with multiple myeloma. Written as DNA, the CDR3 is TGTGCCAGCAGTGAAGTATGGGGTAAAGAGCAGCCCCAGCATTTT. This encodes CASSEVWGKEQPQHF.